This is a list of T cell receptor beta chains from one sample in a study of control samples from healthy donors and cancer patients. Assay used: immunoSEQ multiplex PCR; TCRdb lists only in-frame clones, some missing. The sample carries approximately 49,000 clones, 65% to 90% recorded once. Material: PBMCs. These receptors came from a woman in her forties or fifties with lung cancer. CDR3s leave out the opening cysteine and the closing phenylalanine or tryptophan. Fields, in order: J gene, V gene, CDR3 protein.

TRBJ2-1 TRBV29-1 SVGSQLQGF
TRBJ1-1 TRBV28 ASTTLVNTEAF
TRBJ1-5 TRBV28 ATGTRGLNQPQH
TRBJ2-1 TRBV21-1 ASSKGTGWNYNEQF
TRBJ2-3 TRBV19 ARHRGGGTDTQY
TRBJ1-5 TRBV3-1/TRBV3-2 ASSQGRGAGQPQH
TRBJ1-2 TRBV6-2/TRBV6-3 ASSYGQLYGYT
TRBJ1-3 TRBV4-2 ASSQEIRGGGNTIY
TRBJ1-5 TRBV4-1 ASSPFKHPNQPQH
TRBJ1-1 TRBV19 ASSTLEAGGSTEAF
TRBJ1-1 TRBV24-1 ATSDSGTGGEAF
TRBJ2-2 TRBV7-2 ATQRTSENTGELF
TRBJ1-1 TRBV7-2 ASSLVIGMTEAF
TRBJ2-1 TRBV7-2 ASSYFGQMYNEQF
TRBJ1-2 TRBV24-1 ATSDSGGRGLGGYT
TRBJ1-2 TRBV5-1 ASSFEVDYGYT
TRBJ2-7 TRBV7-2 ASSLDLRGAYEQY
TRBJ1-3 TRBV10-3 AISESRGRGSGNTIY
TRBJ2-3 TRBV9 ASSVVDSMDTQY
TRBJ1-1 TRBV12-3/TRBV12-4 ASSLVSTEAF
TRBJ1-1 TRBV5-1 ASSTVMNTEAF
TRBJ2-2 TRBV27 ASKGIRELF
TRBJ1-4 TRBV5-1 ASSLGQLNTNEKLF
TRBJ2-3 TRBV19 ASSIDRGADTQY
TRBJ1-6 TRBV7-9 ASSAGYNSPLH
TRBJ2-3 TRBV27 ASSGSRHTQY
TRBJ1-2 TRBV24-1 ATSVGGYGYT
TRBJ1-5 TRBV6-5 ASSPTGNSNQPQH
TRBJ2-7 TRBV24-1 ATSDSPVHEQY
TRBJ2-7 TRBV18 ASSPLGDSYEQY
TRBJ2-3 TRBV11-2 ASSPADTQY
TRBJ2-1 TRBV7-2 ASSFDRNYNEQF
TRBJ1-5 TRBV27 ASSSRQGNQPQH
TRBJ1-2 TRBV7-9 ASSLAQGIYGYT
TRBJ1-3 TRBV2 ASSVQGPSGNTIY
TRBJ1-1 TRBV12-3/TRBV12-4 ASSLTTNTEAF
TRBJ2-3 TRBV12-5 ASGLTTGGVDTQY
TRBJ1-1 TRBV21-1 ASSQGGPYTEAF
TRBJ1-5 TRBV12-3/TRBV12-4 ASSPRAQGPQH
TRBJ1-1 TRBV28 ASSLATTEAF
TRBJ1-6 TRBV7-2 ASREQGSSYNSPLH
TRBJ2-5 TRBV13 ASSTRLAGETQY
TRBJ2-7 TRBV11-3 ASSTQTAISYEQY
TRBJ2-1 TRBV19 ASSIRDYTYNEQF
TRBJ1-1 TRBV12-5 ASGLVLSGSTEAF
TRBJ1-1 TRBV6-2/TRBV6-3 ASSPGTEAF
TRBJ1-5 TRBV6-5 ASSGTVGQPQH
TRBJ2-7 TRBV2 ASSETPPTAYSYEQY
TRBJ2-7 TRBV7-3 ASSFIAGETYEQY
TRBJ1-2 TRBV28 ASSLPLAGQSGYT
TRBJ1-1 TRBV4-3 ASSPGFGTEAF
TRBJ2-1 TRBV6-1 ASSEQTYNEQF